These 31 T cell receptor beta chains came from one sample sequenced in a study of CD8 T cells in ankylosing spondylitis. Overall study results and limits: Characteristic, it appeared, of ankylosing spondylitis blood was a TCR beta motif of fewer than 10 highly homologous variants.

No antigens are known for them. TCRdb re-analysed the 5' RACE reads in MiXCR, keeping a single row per CDR3 protein. The table lists tens of thousands of distinct CDR3 sequences, just under 9% of them singletons. Source material: blood, either unsorted or a sorted T cell fraction (not recorded which). The receptors here all came from a male donor with ankylosing spondylitis.

This clonotype was detected many times. The chain has TRBV7-6 and TRBJ2-1, with D unclear. V shed 3 bases and J shed 0 bases, with 12 bases lying between them. The CDR3 is 16 amino acids. Germline V gives CDR1 SGHVS, CDR2 FNYEAQ. The CDR3 sequence: CASSLQMAPSYNEQFF. In DNA, the CDR3 is TGTGCCAGCAGCTTGCAGATGGCCCCCTCCTACAATGAGCAGTTCTTC.

This clonotype was counted many times. This chain joins TRBV11-1 and TRBJ2-1, with unresolved D. The CDR3 is 14 amino acids. V lost 1 base and J lost 5, with 9 bases in between. Germline loops: CDR1 SGHAT, CDR2 FQDESV (reference sequence). The CDR3 bases are TGTGCCAGCAGCTTAGGCTGGACCGACAATGAGCAGTTCTTC. It encodes CASSLGWTDNEQFF.

This clonotype was seen only a few times. The chain carries TRBV11-2 and TRBJ2-2; no definite D call. The CDR3 totals 14 residues. Germline CDR1 reads SGHAT; CDR2 reads FQNNGV. Trimming removed 0 bases at V and 3 bases at J, with 5 bases between. CDR3 region: CASSLEFYTGELFF. CDR3 bases: TGTGCCAGCAGCTTAGAGTTCTACACCGGGGAGCTGTTTTTT.

The chain has TRBV12-3 or TRBV12-4 and TRBJ1-3; D is possibly TRBD1 (5 bases). Trimming took off 1 base at V and 0 bases at J, with 7 bases between the two ends. CDR3 length: 15 amino acids. CDR3 in DNA: TGTGCCAGCAGTTTAGAGGGGTTCTCTGGAAACACCATATATTTT. Protein: CASSLEGFSGNTIYF.

This clonotype has a count of ten or more. V is TRBV5-1 and J is TRBJ1-1; TRBD1 matches at 7 bases. Germline V gene sequence: CDR1 SGHRS, CDR2 YFSETQ. V lost 3 bases to trimming and J lost 0 bases; unmatched junction nucleotides: 5. The CDR3 spans 15 residues. In DNA, the CDR3 is TGCGCCAGCAGCTCCCACAGGGGCCTGAACACTGAAGCTTTCTTT. This translates into CASSSHRGLNTEAFF.

This clonotype occurred a few times. The V gene is TRBV13, the J gene TRBJ2-1, with 8 bases lining up with TRBD2. Germline CDR1 reads PRHDT; CDR2 reads FYEKMQ (reference sequence). CDR3 length equals 16 residues. J was trimmed by 8 bases and V by 5 bases; bases with no gene match: 14. The CDR3 loop is CASSLKLGLGWDEQFF. CDR3 coding DNA: TGTGCCAGCAGCCTCAAGCTGGGACTAGGGTGGGATGAGCAGTTCTTC.

This clonotype has more than one count but fewer than ten. This chain links TRBV27 with TRBJ1-4; D is ambiguous. The CDR3 runs 14 residues. V gave up 5 bases and J gave up 8 bases, with 15 bases separating them. Germline CDR1 and CDR2: MNHEY and SMNVEV (reference sequence). The CDR3 here is CASSPLDFGEKLFF. The CDR3 nucleotides are TGTGCCAGCAGTCCCTTAGACTTCGGGGAAAAACTGTTTTTT.

This chain links TRBV28 with TRBJ2-1, with TRBD2 identical over 7 bases. This CDR3 region has 13 residues. The J segment lost 9 bases and the V segment lost 6 bases, leaving 8 bases of the junction unmatched. The V gene's germline CDR1 is MDHEN and CDR2 SYDVKM. The CDR3 here is CASSPTSRGEQFF. CDR3 sequence (DNA): TGTGCCAGCAGCCCGACTAGCCGGGGTGAGCAGTTCTTC.

This clonotype has only a few counts. V usage is TRBV5-5 and J usage is TRBJ2-1; 14 bases agree with TRBD2. The CDR3 sequence is 16 residues long. The junction had 6 bases not matched to a gene; V was cut back by 3 bases and J by 7 bases. The germline V gene has CDR1 SGHKS and CDR2 YYEKEE (reference sequence). CDR3 in amino acids: CASSSGTSGSGNEQFF. The CDR3 region has the DNA TGTGCCAGCAGCTCCGGGACTAGCGGGAGTGGGAATGAGCAGTTCTTC.

In its sample, this clonotype was seen a few times. V usage is TRBV2 and J usage is TRBJ2-3; D remains unclear. CDR3 size: 12 residues. Looked up from germline, CDR1 is SNHLY and CDR2 is FYNNEI. The germline V and J ends were trimmed by 8 bases and 0 bases, with 6 bases remaining between them. CDR3 DNA sequence: TGTGCCAGCCGGCAGAGCACAGATACGCAGTATTTT. Its translation: CASRQSTDTQYF.

V usage is TRBV6-5 and J usage is TRBJ2-1; 7 bases fit TRBD2. Germline values: CDR1 MNHEY, CDR2 SVGAGI. J was trimmed by 7 bases and V by 0 bases; bases with no gene match: 9. This CDR3 is 16 amino acids long. The CDR3 nucleotides are TGTGCCAGCAGTTACTCGATGGGCGGGAGCTGGAATGAGCAGTTCTTC. It is translated as CASSYSMGGSWNEQFF.

This clonotype showed up just once. The CDR3 reads CASSERSTGSYEQYF. The CDR3 nucleotides read TGTGCCAGCAGTGAACGCTCCACAGGCTCCTACGAGCAGTACTTC. The rearrangement uses TRBV6-1 and TRBJ2-7; weak D call: TRBD1 (5 bases). CDR3 length equals 15 residues. Per germline, CDR1 MNHNS and CDR2 SASEGT. The ends were cut back, 2 bases at V and 0 bases at J, with 11 bases in the middle.

The J gene is TRBJ2-7, the V gene TRBV29-1; 7 bases agree with TRBD1. Per germline, CDR1 SQVTM and CDR2 ANQGSEA. The CDR3 extends over 12 amino acids. The junction had 3 bases not matched to a gene; V was cut back by 4 bases and J by 3 bases. The CDR3 region has the DNA TGCAGCGTTGGGGACAGAAACTACGAGCAGTACTTC. It encodes CSVGDRNYEQYF.

The chain joins TRBV4-1 to TRBJ1-5; D remains unclear. This CDR3 spans 13 amino acids. Trimming shortened V by 2 bases and J by 9 bases, and 11 bases separated the two germline ends. Germline CDR1 reads MGHRA; CDR2 reads YSYEKL. The CDR3 nucleotides read TGCGCCAGCAGCCAACCCGGACGGTGGCCCCAGCATTTT. Residues: CASSQPGRWPQHF.

This clonotype was counted many times. The chain joins TRBV4-2 to TRBJ2-1, with unresolved D. The V gene lost 2 bases and the J gene lost 5 bases, with 13 bases spanning the gap. This CDR3 is built from 15 residues. Germline V gives CDR1 LGHNA, CDR2 YNFKEQ. The CDR3 loop is CASSQPPQTNNEQFF. DNA of the CDR3: TGTGCCAGCAGCCAACCTCCGCAGACCAACAATGAGCAGTTCTTC.

For this clonotype: A read error may be the cause here, since a much bigger clone is one base away. This rearrangement joins TRBV4-2 to TRBJ2-2; the D gene is possibly TRBD2 (6 bases). The germline V gene has CDR1 LGHNA and CDR2 YNFKEQ. This CDR3 spans 16 amino acids. V lost 3 bases and J 8 bases, leaving 19 bases between the germline ends. CDR3 amino acids: CASSQSAGTPRGELFF. The CDR3 DNA reads as TGTGCCAGCAGCCAGAGTGCGGGGACCCCCCGAGGGGAGCTGTTTTTT.

V gene TRBV4-1 combines with J gene TRBJ1-2, with D uncertain. CDR3 length: 14 amino acids. The germline V and J ends were trimmed by 4 bases and 2 bases, with 11 bases remaining between them. Germline CDR1 reads MGHRA; CDR2 reads YSYEKL. The CDR3 DNA sequence: TGCGCCAGCAGCCTGGTCGGGGAGAACTATGGCTACACCTTC. Its protein is CASSLVGENYGYTF.

This clonotype was detected many times. The CDR3 reads CASSLGTSGRAGIGQFF. CDR3 DNA: TGTGCCAGCAGCTTGGGGACTAGCGGGAGGGCCGGGATTGGGCAGTTCTTC. The rearrangement uses TRBV7-2 and TRBJ2-1, with 16 bases fitting TRBD2. V trimming: 3 bases; J trimming: 12 bases; junction bases outside the gene matches: 11. CDR3 size: 17 residues. The germline CDR1 and CDR2 sequences are SGHTA and FQGNSA.

J is TRBJ2-7 and V is TRBV5-5; 9 bases fit TRBD1. The V and J ends lost 3 bases and 5 bases, in that order; junction bases with no gene match: 0. Germline CDR1 and CDR2: SGHKS and YYEKEE (reference sequence). The CDR3 runs to 12 residues. CDR3 in DNA: TGTGCCAGCAGCTGGACAGGGGACGAGCAGTACGTC. It is translated as CASSWTGDEQYV.

The V and J genes are TRBV7-9 and TRBJ2-7; no firm D call. V was shortened by 0 bases and J by 0 bases, with 6 bases between the two germline ends. This CDR3 has 14 amino acids. CDR1 and CDR2 (germline): SEHNR, FQNEAQ (reference sequence). In DNA form, the CDR3 reads TGTGCCAGCAGCTTAGCCCAGTCCTCCTACGAGCAGTACTTC. Protein product: CASSLAQSSYEQYF.

This clonotype has at least ten counts. The chain combines TRBV12-3 or TRBV12-4 with TRBJ2-7, with TRBD1 matching 9 bases. CDR3 length equals 14 residues. V shed 8 bases, J shed 6 bases, and the junction held 11 bases outside the gene matches. The CDR3 spells CASGLPGQGAEQYF. The DNA for the CDR3 is TGTGCCAGCGGACTTCCGGGACAGGGAGCCGAGCAGTACTTC.

This clonotype showed up many times. This chain uses TRBV4-2 with TRBJ2-3; no reliable D call. Per germline, CDR1 LGHNA and CDR2 YNFKEQ. The CDR3 spans 14 residues. V dropped 0 bases and J dropped 3 bases, with 7 bases sitting between them. For the CDR3, the DNA is TGTGCCAGCAGCCAAGAAGGGCGGACAGATACGCAGTATTTT. Translated: CASSQEGRTDTQYF.

This clonotype was observed a handful of times. The chain employs TRBV11-2 and TRBJ2-3; 8 positions match TRBD1. Trimming cost V 3 bases and J 2 bases; bases outside gene matches: 4. The CDR3 has 15 amino acids. CDR1 is SGHAT, CDR2 FQNNGV, per germline. The DNA for the CDR3 is TGTGCCAGCAGCTTGGGGACAGGAGACACAGATACGCAGTATTTT. Encoded protein: CASSLGTGDTDTQYF.

This clonotype was found many times. The gene calls are TRBV5-5 and TRBJ2-3; no clear D. Germline CDR1 SGHKS, CDR2 YYEKEE (reference sequence). Deletions cut 2 bases from V and 3 bases from J, with 10 bases between. The CDR3 runs to 14 residues. CDR3 sequence (DNA): TGTGCCAGCAGCTTTTTCCCCCAGACAGATACGCAGTATTTT. Its translation is CASSFFPQTDTQYF.

The chain's CDR3 is CASSERDRSTNEKLFF. The CDR3 region has the DNA TGTGCCAGCAGTGAAAGAGACAGATCAACTAATGAAAAACTGTTTTTT. V usage is TRBV6-1 and J usage is TRBJ1-4, with D possibly TRBD1 on 5 matching bases. Trimming took off 2 bases at V and 0 bases at J, with 10 bases between the two ends. CDR3 size: 16 residues. CDR1 is MNHNS and CDR2 is SASEGT in the germline V gene.

The sample holds a few counts of this clonotype. The chain carries TRBV5-6 and TRBJ2-5, with TRBD1 matching 10 bases. The CDR3 loop spans 14 amino acids. Germline CDR1 reads SGHDT; CDR2 reads YYEEEE. J lost 5 bases, V lost 3 bases, and 4 bases had no gene match. CDR3 in DNA: TGTGCCAGCAGCTCCGGGACAGGGGTGGAGACCCAGTACTTC. Amino acid sequence: CASSSGTGVETQYF.

A few counts support this clonotype. This rearrangement joins TRBV7-6 to TRBJ2-1; D might be TRBD1 or TRBD2, each matching 6 bases. This CDR3 comprises 15 residues. Trimming removed 1 base from V and 2 bases from J, with 9 bases in between. Germline V lookup: CDR1 SGHVS, CDR2 FNYEAQ. CDR3 bases: TGTGCCAGCAGCTTAGACGGGGGCCCCTACAATGAGCAGTTCTTC. Protein: CASSLDGGPYNEQFF. Looking up the rest from reference TRBV7-6 and TRBJ2-1 gives the full variable domain: GAGVSQSPRYKVTKRGQDVALRCDPISGHVSLYWYRQALGQGPEFLTYFNYEAQQDKSGLPNDRFSAERPEGSISTLTIQRTEQRDSAMYRCASSLDGGPYNEQFFGPGTRLTVL.

This clonotype was observed at least ten times. The V and J genes are TRBV27 and TRBJ2-7, with TRBD2 identical over 11 bases. J was trimmed by 4 bases and V by 5 bases; bases with no gene match: 4. CDR1 is MNHEY and CDR2 is SMNVEV in the germline V gene (reference sequence). The CDR3 runs 14 residues. The CDR3 DNA reads as TGTGCCAGCAGTCCCGGGACTAGCGGTTACGAGCAGTACGTC. It codes for CASSPGTSGYEQYV.

This clonotype occurred a few times. The gene calls are TRBV4-2 and TRBJ1-5, with D unresolved. V dropped 0 bases and J dropped 11 bases, with 5 bases sitting between them. CDR3 size: 11 residues. Germline V lookup: CDR1 LGHNA, CDR2 YNFKEQ. CDR3 loop: CASSQDGAQHF. The CDR3 DNA follows: TGTGCCAGCAGCCAAGACGGGGCCCAGCATTTT.

This chain links TRBV27 with TRBJ2-2; TRBD2 aligns across 8 bases. Unmatched junction bases numbered 6, after V lost 6 bases and J lost 6 bases. This CDR3 comprises 14 residues. Germline V lookup: CDR1 MNHEY, CDR2 SMNVEV (reference sequence). CDR3 DNA sequence: TGTGCCAGCAGCTCGGGACTAGGTGCCGGGGAGCTGTTTTTT. This sequence encodes CASSSGLGAGELFF.

This clonotype was seen more than once but under ten times. This chain uses TRBV27 with TRBJ2-7, with 7 bases that match TRBD1. J was trimmed by 3 bases and V by 5 bases; bases with no gene match: 4. In germline, CDR1 is MNHEY, CDR2 SMNVEV (reference sequence). The CDR3 has 13 residues. This chain's CDR3 is CASSHGQDYEQYF. Written as DNA, the CDR3 is TGTGCCAGCAGTCACGGACAGGACTACGAGCAGTACTTC.